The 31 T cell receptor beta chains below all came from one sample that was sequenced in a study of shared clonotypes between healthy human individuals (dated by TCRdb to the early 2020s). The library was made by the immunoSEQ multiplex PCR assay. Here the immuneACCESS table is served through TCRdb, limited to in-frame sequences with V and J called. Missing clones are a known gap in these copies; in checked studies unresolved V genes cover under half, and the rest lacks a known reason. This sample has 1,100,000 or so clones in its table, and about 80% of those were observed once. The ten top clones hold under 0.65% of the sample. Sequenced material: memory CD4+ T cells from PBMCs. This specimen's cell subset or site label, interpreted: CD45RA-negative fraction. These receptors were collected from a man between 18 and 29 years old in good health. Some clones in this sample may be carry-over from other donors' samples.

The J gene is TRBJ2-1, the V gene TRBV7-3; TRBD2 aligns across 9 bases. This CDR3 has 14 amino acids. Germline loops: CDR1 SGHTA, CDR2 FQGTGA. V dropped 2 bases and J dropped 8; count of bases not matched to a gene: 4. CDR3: CASSLAGGPDEQFF. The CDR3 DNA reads TGTGCCAGCAGCTTAGCGGGAGGGCCGGATGAGCAGTTCTTC.

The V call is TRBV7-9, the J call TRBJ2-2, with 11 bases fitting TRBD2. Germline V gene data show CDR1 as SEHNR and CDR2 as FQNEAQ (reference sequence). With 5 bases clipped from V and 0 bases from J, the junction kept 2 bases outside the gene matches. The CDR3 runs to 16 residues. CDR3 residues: CASSQGLAANTGELFF. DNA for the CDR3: TGTGCCAGCAGCCAGGGACTAGCGGCGAACACCGGGGAGCTGTTTTTT.

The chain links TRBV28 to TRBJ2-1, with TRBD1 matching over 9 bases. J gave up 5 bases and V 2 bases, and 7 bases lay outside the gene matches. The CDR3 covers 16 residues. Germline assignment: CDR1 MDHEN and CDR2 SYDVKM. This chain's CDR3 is CASSLRAGQGNNEQFF. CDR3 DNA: TGTGCCAGCAGTTTAAGGGCGGGACAGGGCAACAATGAGCAGTTCTTC.

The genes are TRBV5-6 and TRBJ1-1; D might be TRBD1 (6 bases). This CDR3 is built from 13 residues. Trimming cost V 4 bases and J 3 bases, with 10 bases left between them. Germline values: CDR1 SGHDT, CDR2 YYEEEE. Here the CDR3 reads CASSRTVDTEAFF. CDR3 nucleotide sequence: TGTGCCAGCAGCCGGACAGTTGACACTGAAGCTTTCTTT. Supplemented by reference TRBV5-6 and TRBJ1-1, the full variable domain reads DAGVTQSPTHLIKTRGQQVTLRCSPKSGHDTVSWYQQALGQGPQFIFQYYEEEERQRGNFPDRFSGHQFPNYSSELNVNALLLGDSALYLCASSRTVDTEAFFGQGTRLTVV.

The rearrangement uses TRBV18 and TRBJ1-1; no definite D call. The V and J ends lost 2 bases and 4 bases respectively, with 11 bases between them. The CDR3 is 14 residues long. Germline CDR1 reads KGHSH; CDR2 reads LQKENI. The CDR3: CASSPAWASTEAFF. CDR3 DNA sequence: TGTGCCAGCTCACCAGCCTGGGCTTCCACTGAAGCTTTCTTT.

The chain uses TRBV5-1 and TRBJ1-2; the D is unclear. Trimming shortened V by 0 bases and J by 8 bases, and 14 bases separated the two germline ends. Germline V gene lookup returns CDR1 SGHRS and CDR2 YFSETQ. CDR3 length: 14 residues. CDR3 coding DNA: TGCGCCAGCAGCTTGGGTATTGAGACTTCAGGCTACACCTTC. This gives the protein CASSLGIETSGYTF.

DNA for the CDR3: TGCGCCCAGGGGGCTAGCGGGAGAAAGGGCCAAGAGACCCAGTACTTC. Translating it yields CAQGASGRKGQETQYF. The V call is TRBV10-1, the J call TRBJ2-5; 10 nucleotides align to TRBD2. Germline V gene sequence: CDR1 WNHNN, CDR2 SYGVQD (reference sequence). V lost 11 bases, J lost 1 base, and 13 bases stayed unmatched. The CDR3 covers 16 residues.

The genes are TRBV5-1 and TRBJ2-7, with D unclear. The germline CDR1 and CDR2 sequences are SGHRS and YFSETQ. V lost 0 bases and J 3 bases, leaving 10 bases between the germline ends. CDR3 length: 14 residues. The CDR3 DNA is TGCGCCAGCAGCTTGGAAGGTTTCGGCTACGAGCAGTACTTC. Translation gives CASSLEGFGYEQYF.

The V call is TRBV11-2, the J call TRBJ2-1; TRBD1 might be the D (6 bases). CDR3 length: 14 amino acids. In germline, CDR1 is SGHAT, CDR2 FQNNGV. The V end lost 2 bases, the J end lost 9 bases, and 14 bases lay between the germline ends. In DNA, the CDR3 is TGTGCCAGCAGCTTAAGAGCCCAGGGGAGTGAGCAGTTCTTC. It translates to CASSLRAQGSEQFF.

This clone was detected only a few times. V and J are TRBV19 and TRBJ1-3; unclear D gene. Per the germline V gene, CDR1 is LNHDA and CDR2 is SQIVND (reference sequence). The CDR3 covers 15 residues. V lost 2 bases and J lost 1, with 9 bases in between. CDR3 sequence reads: CASSIFIGSGNTIYF. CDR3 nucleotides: TGTGCCAGTAGTATATTCATTGGGTCTGGAAACACCATATATTTT.

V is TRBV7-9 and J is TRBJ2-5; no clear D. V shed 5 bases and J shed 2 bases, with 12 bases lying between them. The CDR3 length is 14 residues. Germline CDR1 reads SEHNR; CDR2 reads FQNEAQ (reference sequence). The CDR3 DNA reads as TGTGCCAGCAGCGATAGAGCCTTACAAGAGACCCAGTACTTC. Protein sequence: CASSDRALQETQYF. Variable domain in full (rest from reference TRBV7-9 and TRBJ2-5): DTGVSQNPRHKITKRGQNVTFRCDPISEHNRLYWYRQTLGQGPEFLTYFQNEAQLEKSRLLSDRFSAERPKGSFSTLEIQRTEQGDSAMYLCASSDRALQETQYFGPGTRLLVL.

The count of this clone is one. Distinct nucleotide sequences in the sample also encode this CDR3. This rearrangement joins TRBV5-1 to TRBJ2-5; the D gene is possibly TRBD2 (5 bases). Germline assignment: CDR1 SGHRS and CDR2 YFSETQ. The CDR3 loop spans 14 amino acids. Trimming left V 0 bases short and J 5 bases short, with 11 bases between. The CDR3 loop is CASSLAGDRETQYF. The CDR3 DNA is TGCGCCAGCAGCTTGGCCGGGGATAGGGAGACCCAGTACTTC.

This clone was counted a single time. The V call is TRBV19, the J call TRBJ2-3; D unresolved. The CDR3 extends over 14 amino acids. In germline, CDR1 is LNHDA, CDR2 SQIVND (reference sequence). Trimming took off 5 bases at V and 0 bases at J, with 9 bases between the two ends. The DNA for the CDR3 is TGTGCCAGTAGTCTTTCGGGCAGCACAGATACGCAGTATTTT. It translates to CASSLSGSTDTQYF.

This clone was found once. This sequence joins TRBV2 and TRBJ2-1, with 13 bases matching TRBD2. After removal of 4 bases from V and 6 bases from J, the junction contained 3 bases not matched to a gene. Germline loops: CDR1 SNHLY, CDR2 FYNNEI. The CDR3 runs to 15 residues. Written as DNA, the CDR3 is TGTGCCAGCAGTGTTGGGACTAGCGGGGTCAATGAGCAGTTCTTC. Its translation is CASSVGTSGVNEQFF.

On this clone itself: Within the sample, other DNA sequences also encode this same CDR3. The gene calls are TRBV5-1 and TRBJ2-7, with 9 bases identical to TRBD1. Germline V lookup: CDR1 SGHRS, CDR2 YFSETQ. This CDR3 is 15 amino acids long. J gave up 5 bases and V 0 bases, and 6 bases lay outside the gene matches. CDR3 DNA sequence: TGCGCCAGCAGCTTGGGGGGACAGGGCCCCCACGAGCAGTACTTC. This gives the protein CASSLGGQGPHEQYF.

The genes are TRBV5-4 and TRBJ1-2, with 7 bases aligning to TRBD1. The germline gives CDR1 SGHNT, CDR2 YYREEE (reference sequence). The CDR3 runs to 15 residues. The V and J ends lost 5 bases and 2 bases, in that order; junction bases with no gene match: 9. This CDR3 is CASSRRQGGNYGYTF. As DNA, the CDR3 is TGTGCCAGCAGTCGCAGACAGGGCGGGAACTATGGCTACACCTTC.

The CDR3 spells CASETRTSNTGELFF. The CDR3 nucleotides are TGTGCCAGCGAGACTCGGACTAGTAACACCGGGGAGCTGTTTTTT. The V gene is TRBV28, the J gene TRBJ2-2; 7 bases are a match to TRBD2. Per the germline V gene, CDR1 is MDHEN and CDR2 is SYDVKM. The length of the CDR3 is 15 residues. Trimming at V came to 8 bases and at J to 2 bases, leaving 8 bases not matched to a gene.

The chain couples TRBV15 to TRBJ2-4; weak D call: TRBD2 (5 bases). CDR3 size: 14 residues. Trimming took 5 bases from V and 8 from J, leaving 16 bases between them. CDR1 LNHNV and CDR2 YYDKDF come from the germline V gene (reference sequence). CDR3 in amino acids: CATSAGWKSDIQYF. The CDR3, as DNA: TGTGCCACCAGCGCGGGTTGGAAGAGTGACATTCAGTACTTC.

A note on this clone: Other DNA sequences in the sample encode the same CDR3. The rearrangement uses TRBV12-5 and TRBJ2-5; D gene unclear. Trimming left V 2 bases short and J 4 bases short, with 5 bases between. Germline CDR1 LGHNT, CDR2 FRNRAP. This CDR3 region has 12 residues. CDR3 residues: CASGLSGETQYF. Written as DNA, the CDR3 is TGTGCTAGTGGTTTGTCGGGAGAGACCCAGTACTTC.

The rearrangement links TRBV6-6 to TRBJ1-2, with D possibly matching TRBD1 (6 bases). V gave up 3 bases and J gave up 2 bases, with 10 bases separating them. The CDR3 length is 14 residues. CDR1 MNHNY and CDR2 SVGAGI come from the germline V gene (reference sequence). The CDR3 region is CASSYTGRNYGYTF. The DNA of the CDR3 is TGTGCCAGCAGTTATACAGGGAGGAACTATGGCTACACCTTC.

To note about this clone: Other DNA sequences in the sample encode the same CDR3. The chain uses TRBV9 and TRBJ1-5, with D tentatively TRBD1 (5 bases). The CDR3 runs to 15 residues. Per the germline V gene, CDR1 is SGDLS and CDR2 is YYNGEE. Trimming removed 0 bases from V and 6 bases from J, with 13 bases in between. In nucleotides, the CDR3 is TGTGCCAGCAGCGTAGGCGAGGGACGGGGTCAGCCCCAGCATTTT. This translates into CASSVGEGRGQPQHF.

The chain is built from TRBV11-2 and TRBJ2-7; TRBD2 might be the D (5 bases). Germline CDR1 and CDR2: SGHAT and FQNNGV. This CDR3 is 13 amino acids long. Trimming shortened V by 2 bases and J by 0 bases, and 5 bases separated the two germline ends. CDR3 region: CASSLTSSYEQYF. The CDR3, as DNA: TGTGCCAGCAGCTTAACTAGCTCCTACGAGCAGTACTTC.

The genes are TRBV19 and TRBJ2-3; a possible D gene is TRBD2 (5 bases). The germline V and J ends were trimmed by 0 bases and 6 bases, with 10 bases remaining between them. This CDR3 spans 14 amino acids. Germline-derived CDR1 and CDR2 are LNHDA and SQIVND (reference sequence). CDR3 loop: CASSIDRGADTQYF. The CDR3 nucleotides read TGTGCCAGTAGTATAGATCGGGGTGCCGATACGCAGTATTTT.

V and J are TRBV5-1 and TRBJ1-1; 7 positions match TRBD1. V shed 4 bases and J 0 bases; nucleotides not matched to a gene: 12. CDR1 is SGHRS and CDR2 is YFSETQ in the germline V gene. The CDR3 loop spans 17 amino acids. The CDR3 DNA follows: TGCGCCAGCAGCCGTAAAACGACAGGGTCGATGAACACTGAAGCTTTCTTT. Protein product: CASSRKTTGSMNTEAFF.

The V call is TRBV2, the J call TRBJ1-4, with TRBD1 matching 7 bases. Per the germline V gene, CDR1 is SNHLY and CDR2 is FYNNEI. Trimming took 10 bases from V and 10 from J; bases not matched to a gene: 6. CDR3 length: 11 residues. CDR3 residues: CATYRGAKLFF. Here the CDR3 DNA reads TGTGCCACTTACAGGGGTGCAAAACTGTTTTTT.

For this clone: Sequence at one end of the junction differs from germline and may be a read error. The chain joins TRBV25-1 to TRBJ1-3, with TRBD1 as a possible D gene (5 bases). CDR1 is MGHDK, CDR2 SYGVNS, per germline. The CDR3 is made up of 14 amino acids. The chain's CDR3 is CASSVGDDGNTIYF. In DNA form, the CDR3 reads TGTGCCAGCAGTGTAGGGGACGATGGAAACACCATATACTTT.

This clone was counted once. The chain's CDR3 is CASSSGLMYEQYF. The CDR3 DNA follows: TGTGCCAGCAGCTCGGGACTGATGTACGAGCAGTACTTC. The chain employs TRBV7-2 and TRBJ2-7; perhaps TRBD2 as D (6 bases). Germline CDR1 is SGHTA and CDR2 is FQGNSA. V lost 4 bases and J 4 bases, leaving 11 bases between the germline ends. This CDR3 contains 13 residues.

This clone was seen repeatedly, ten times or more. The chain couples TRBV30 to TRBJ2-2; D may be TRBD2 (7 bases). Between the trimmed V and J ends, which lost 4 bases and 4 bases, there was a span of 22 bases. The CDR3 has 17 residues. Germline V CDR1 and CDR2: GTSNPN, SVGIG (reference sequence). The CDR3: CAWTRRKGGSGTGELFF. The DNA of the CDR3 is TGTGCCTGGACCCGGAGAAAGGGGGGGAGTGGCACCGGGGAGCTGTTTTTT.

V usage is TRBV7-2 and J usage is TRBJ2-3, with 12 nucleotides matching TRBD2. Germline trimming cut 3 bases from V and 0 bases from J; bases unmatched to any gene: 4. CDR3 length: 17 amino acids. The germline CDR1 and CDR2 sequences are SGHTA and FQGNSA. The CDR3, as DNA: TGTGCCAGCAGCTTGTTTGGGACTAGCGGGAGCACAGATACGCAGTATTTT. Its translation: CASSLFGTSGSTDTQYF.

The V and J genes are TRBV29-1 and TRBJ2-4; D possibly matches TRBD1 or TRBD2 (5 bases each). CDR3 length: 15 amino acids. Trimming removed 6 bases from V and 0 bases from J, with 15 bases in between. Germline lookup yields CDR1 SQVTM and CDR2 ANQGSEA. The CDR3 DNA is TGCAGCGTCAATTTGGGACCCCTAGCCAAAAACATTCAGTACTTC. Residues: CSVNLGPLAKNIQYF.

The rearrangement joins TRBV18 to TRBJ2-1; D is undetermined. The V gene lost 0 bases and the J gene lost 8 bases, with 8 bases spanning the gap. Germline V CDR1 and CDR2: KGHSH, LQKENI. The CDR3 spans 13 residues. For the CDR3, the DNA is TGTGCCAGCTCACCACCGCTGGGGTATGAGCAGTTCTTC. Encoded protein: CASSPPLGYEQFF.